This T cell receptor (beta chain) was identified in a study of shared clonotypes between healthy human individuals. Whole-study results and caveats: Naive CD4 clonotypes were shared across a handful of donors at 4.5% to 6.5%.

Across several immunoSEQ plates, the genomic DNA of each subset was split evenly. Sequenced by immunoSEQ multiplex PCR; TCRdb stores in-frame clones only, minus some. The sample yields over a million clones, around 78% seen once. A single count supports this clone. Its antigen is undetermined. Nashville, Tennessee was home to all donors, who were Caucasian adults. Between the trimmed V and J ends, which lost 4 bases and 2 bases, there was a span of 18 bases. Germline V gene sequence: CDR1 SGDLS, CDR2 YYNGEE. This CDR3 spans 16 amino acids. The chain joins TRBV9 to TRBJ1-1; D remains unclear. The source material was memory CD4+ T cells from PBMCs. This sample's subset: CD45RA-negative fraction. This TCR was sampled from a man between 18 and 29 years old in good health. Some clones in this sample may be carry-over from other donors' samples. The CDR3 coding sequence is TGTGCCAGCAGCCCTCGTGTGAGTCTGTCTAACACTGAAGCTTTCTTT. This encodes CASSPRVSLSNTEAFF.